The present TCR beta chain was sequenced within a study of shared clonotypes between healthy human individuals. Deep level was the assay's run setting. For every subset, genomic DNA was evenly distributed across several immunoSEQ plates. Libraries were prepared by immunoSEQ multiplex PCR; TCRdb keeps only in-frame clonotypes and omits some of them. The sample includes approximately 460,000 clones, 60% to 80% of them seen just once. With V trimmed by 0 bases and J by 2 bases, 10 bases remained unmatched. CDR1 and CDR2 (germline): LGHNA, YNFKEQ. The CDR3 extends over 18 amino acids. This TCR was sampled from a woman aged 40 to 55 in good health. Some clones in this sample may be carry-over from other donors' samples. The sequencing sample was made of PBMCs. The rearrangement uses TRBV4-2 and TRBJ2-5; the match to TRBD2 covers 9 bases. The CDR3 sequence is CASSQDGRAGGGQETQYF. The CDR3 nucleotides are TGTGCCAGCAGCCAAGATGGACGGGCGGGAGGGGGGCAAGAGACCCAGTACTTC.